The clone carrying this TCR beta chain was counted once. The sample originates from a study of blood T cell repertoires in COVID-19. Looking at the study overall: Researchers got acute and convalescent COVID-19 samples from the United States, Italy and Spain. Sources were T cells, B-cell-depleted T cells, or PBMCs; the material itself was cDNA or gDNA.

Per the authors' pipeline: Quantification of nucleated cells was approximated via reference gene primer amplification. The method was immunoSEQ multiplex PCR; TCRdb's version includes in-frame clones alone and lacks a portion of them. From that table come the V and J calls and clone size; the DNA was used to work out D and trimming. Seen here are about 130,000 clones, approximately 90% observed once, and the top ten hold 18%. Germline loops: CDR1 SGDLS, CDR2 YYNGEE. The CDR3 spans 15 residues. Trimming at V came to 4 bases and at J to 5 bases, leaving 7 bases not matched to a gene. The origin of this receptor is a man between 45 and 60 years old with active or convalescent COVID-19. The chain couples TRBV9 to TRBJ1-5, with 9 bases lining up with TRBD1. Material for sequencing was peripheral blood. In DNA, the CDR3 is TGTGCCAGCAGCTCGGGACAGGGAAGAGATCAGCCCCAGCATTTT. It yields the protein CASSSGQGRDQPQHF.